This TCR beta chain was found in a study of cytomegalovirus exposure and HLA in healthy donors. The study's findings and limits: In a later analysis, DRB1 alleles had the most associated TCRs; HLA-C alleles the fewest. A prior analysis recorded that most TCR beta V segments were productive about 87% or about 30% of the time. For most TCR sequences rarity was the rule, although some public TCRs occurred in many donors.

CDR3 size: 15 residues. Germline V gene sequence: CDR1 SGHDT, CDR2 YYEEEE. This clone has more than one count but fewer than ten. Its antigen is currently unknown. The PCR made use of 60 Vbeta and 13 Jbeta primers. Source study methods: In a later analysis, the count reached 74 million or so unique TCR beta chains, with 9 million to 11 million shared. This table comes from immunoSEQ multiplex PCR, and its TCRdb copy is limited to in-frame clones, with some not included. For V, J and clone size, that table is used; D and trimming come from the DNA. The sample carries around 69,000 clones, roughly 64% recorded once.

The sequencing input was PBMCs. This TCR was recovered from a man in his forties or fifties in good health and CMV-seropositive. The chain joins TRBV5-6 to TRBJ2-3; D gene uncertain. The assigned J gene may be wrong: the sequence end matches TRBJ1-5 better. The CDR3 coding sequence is TGTGCCAGCAGCTTAGGGTCCCCTAGCACAGATACGCAGCATTTT. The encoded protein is CASSLGSPSTDTQHF.